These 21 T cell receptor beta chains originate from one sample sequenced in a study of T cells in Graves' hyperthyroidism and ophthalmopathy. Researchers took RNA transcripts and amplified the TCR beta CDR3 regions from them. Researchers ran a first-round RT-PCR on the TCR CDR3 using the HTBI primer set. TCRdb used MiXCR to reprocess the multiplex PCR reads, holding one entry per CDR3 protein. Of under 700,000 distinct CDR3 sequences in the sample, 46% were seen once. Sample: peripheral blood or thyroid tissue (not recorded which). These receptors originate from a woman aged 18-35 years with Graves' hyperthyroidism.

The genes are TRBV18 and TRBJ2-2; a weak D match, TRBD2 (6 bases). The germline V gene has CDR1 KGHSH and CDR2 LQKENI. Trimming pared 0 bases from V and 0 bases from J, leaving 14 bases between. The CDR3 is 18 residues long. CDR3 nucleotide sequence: TGTGCCAGCTCACCACCGGCGGGAAAGACTACGAACACCGGGGAGCTGTTTTTT. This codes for CASSPPAGKTTNTGELFF.

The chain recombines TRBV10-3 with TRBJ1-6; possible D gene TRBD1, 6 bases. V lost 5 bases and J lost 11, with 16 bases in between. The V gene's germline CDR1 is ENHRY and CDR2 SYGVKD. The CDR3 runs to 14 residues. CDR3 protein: CAISQRQANPPLHF. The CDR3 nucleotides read TGTGCCATCAGTCAACGACAGGCGAATCCACCCCTCCACTTT.

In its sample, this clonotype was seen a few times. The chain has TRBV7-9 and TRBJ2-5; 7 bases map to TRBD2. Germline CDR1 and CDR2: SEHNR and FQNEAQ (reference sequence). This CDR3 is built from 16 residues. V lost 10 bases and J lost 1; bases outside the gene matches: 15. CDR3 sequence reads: CATQKWLAEPQETQYF. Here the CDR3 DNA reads TGTGCCACCCAAAAATGGCTAGCGGAGCCCCAAGAGACCCAGTACTTC.

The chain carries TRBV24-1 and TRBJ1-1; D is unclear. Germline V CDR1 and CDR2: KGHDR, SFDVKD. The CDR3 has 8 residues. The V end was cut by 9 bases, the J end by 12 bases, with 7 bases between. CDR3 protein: CATVGTFF. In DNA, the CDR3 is TGTGCCACCGTTGGTACTTTCTTT.

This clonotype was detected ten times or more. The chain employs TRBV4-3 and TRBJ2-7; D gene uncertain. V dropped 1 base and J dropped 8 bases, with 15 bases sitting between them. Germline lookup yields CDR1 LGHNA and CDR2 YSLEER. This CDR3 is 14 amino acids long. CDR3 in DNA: TGCGCCAGCAGCCAAGCTAGGGCTAGTATCCAGCAGTACTTC. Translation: CASSQARASIQQYF.

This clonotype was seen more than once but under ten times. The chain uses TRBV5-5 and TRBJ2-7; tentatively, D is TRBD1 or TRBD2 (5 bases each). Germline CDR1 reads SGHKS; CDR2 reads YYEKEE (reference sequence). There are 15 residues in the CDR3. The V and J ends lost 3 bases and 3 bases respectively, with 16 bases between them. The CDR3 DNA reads TGTGCCAGCAGCTGGGGGACGGATAGCAGCTACGAGCAGTACTTC. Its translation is CASSWGTDSSYEQYF.

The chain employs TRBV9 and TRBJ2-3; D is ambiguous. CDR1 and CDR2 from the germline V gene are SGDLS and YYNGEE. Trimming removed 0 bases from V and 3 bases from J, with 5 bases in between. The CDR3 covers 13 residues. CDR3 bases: TGTGCCAGCAGCGTAGCGTGGACAGATACGCAGTATTTT. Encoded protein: CASSVAWTDTQYF. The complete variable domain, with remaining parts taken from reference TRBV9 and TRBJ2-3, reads DSGVTQTPKHLITATGQRVTLRCSPRSGDLSVYWYQQSLDQGLQFLIQYYNGEERAKGNILERFSAQQFPDLHSELNLSSLELGDSALYFCASSVAWTDTQYFGPGTRLTVL.

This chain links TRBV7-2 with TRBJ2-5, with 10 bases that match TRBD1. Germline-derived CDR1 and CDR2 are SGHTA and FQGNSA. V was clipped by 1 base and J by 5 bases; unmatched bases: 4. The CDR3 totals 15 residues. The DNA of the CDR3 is TGTGCCAGCAGCTTAGAGACAGGGGGCCGGGAGACCCAGTACTTC. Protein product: CASSLETGGRETQYF.

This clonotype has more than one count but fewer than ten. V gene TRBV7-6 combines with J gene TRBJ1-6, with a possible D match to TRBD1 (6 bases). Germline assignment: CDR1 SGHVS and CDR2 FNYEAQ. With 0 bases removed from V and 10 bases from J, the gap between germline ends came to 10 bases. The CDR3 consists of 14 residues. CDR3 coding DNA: TGTGCCAGCAGCTTAGCAGGGGGAGACTCACCCCTCCACTTT. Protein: CASSLAGGDSPLHF.

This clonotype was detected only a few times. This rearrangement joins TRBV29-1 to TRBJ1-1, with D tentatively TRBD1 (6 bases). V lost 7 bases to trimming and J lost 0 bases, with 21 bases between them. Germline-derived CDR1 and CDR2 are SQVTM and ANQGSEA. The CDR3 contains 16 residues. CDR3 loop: CSATGSGARLNTEAFF. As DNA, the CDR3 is TGCAGCGCCACGGGGTCAGGGGCCCGTTTGAACACTGAAGCTTTCTTT. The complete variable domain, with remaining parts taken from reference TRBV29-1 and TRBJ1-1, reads SAVISQKPSRDICQRGTSLTIQCQVDSQVTMMFWYRQQPGQSLTLIATANQGSEATYESGFVIDKFPISRPNLTFSTLTVSNMSPEDSSIYLCSATGSGARLNTEAFFGQGTRLTVV.

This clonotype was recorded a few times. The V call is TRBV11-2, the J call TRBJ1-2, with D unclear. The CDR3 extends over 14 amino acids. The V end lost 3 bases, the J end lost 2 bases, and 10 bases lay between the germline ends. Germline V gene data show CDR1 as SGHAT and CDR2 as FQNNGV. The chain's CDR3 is CASSFRRQNYGYTF. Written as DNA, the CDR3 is TGTGCCAGCAGCTTTAGGCGGCAGAACTATGGCTACACCTTC.

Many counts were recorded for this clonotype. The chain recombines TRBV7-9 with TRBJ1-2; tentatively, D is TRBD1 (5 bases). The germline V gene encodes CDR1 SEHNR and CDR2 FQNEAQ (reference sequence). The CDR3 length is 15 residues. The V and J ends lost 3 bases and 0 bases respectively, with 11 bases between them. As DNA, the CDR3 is TGTGCCAGCAGCTTGGGGCGGTACTCTAACTATGGCTACACCTTC. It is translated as CASSLGRYSNYGYTF.

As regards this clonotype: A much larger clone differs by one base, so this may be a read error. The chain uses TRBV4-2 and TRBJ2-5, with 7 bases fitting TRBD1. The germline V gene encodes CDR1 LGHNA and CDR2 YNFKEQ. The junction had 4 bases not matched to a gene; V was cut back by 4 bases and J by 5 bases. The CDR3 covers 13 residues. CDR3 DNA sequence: TGTGCCAGCAGCCCACAGGGGTACGAGACCCAGTACTTC. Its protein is CASSPQGYETQYF.

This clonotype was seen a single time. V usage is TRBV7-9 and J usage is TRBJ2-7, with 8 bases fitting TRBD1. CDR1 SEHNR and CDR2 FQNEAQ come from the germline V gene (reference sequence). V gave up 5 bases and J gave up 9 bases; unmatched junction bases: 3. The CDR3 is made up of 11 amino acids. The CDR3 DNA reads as TGTGCCAGCAGCGACAGGGGCCCGCAGTACTTC. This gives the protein CASSDRGPQYF. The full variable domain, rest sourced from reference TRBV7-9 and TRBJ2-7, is DTGVSQNPRHKITKRGQNVTFRCDPISEHNRLYWYRQTLGQGPEFLTYFQNEAQLEKSRLLSDRFSAERPKGSFSTLEIQRTEQGDSAMYLCASSDRGPQYFGPGTRLTVT.

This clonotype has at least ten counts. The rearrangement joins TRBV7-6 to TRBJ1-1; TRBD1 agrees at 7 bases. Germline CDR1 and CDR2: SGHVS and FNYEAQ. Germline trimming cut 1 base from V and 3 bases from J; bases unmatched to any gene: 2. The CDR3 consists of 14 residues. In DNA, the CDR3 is TGTGCCAGCAGCTTAGACAGGGGAGACACTGAAGCTTTCTTT. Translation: CASSLDRGDTEAFF.

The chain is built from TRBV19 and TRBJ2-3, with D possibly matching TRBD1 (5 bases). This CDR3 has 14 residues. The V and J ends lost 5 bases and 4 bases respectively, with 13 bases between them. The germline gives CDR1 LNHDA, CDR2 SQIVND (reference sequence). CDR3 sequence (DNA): TGTGCCAGTAGTGTCTGGGGCACGGCAGATACGCAGTATTTT. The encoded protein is CASSVWGTADTQYF.

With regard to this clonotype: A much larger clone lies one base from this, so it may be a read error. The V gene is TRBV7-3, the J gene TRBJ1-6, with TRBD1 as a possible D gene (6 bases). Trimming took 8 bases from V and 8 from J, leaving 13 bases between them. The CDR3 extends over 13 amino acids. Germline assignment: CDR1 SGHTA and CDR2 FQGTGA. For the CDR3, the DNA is TGTGCCAGCGGTTCAGGGGCGTATTCACCCCTCCACTTT. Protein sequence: CASGSGAYSPLHF.

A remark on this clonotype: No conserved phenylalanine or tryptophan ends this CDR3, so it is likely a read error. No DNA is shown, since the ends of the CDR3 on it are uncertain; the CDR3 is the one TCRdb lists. CDR3 residues: CSVARGQGNGYTFGS. The genes are TRBV29-1 and TRBJ2-5; the D call in the table, TRBD1, was not verified against the DNA. Counting both end residues, the CDR3 totals 15 amino acids. Germline V gives CDR1 SQVTM, CDR2 ANQGSEA.

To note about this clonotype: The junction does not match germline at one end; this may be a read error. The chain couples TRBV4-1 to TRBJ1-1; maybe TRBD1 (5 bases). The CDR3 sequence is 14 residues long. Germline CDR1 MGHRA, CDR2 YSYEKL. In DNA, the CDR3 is TGTGCCAGCAGCCGGGACGGACGGGACACTGAAGCTTTCTTT. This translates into CASSRDGRDTEAFF.

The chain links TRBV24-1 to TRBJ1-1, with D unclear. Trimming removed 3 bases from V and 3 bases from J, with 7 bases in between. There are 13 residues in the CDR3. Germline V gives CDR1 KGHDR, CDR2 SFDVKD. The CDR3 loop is CATSDAGYTEAFF. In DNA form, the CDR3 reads TGTGCCACCAGTGATGCGGGGTACACTGAAGCTTTCTTT.

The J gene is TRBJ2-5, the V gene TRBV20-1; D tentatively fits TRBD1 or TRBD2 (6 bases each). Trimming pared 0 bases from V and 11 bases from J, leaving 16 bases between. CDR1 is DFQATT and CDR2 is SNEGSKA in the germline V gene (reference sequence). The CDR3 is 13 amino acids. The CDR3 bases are TGCAGTGCTAGAGAAGGACTAAACGGACAGCAGTACTTC. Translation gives CSAREGLNGQQYF.